These 24 T cell receptor beta chains were all obtained from the same sample, sequenced in a study of radiotherapy plus CTLA-4 blockade in lung cancer. Sequencing was performed with immunoSEQ multiplex PCR; in TCRdb, only in-frame clones are kept and a portion is missing. The sample includes some 74,000 clones, roughly 75% of them seen just once. This specimen was peripheral blood, taken from a patient treated with radiotherapy plus ipilimumab. The receptor set was obtained from a human donor with non-small cell lung cancer who had a complete response to radiotherapy plus ipilimumab.

The V call is TRBV28, the J call TRBJ1-5; D remains ambiguous. CDR1 and CDR2 from the germline V gene are MDHEN and SYDVKM. The CDR3 runs to 17 residues. V was clipped by 8 bases and J by 0 bases, with 20 bases between them. As DNA, the CDR3 is TGTGCCAGCTACATTTCCGGGTTATCCCATAGCAATCAGCCCCAGCATTTT. It codes for CASYISGLSHSNQPQHF.

In its sample, this clone was seen a few times. The chain links TRBV30 to TRBJ1-5, with D maybe TRBD1 (5 bases). The ends were cut back, 0 bases at V and 6 bases at J, with 12 bases in the middle. The CDR3 extends over 14 amino acids. CDR1 is GTSNPN, CDR2 SVGIG, per germline (reference sequence). The CDR3 region is CAWSVGERSQPQHF. Here the CDR3 DNA reads TGTGCCTGGAGTGTAGGGGAGAGATCTCAGCCCCAGCATTTT.

This clone was recorded at least ten times. V and J are TRBV19 and TRBJ1-5; D is unresolved. The CDR3 contains 14 residues. The V gene lost 7 bases and the J gene lost 6 bases, with 16 bases spanning the gap. CDR1 LNHDA and CDR2 SQIVND come from the germline V gene (reference sequence). The chain's CDR3 is CASISVSPGQPQHF. The CDR3 bases are TGTGCCAGTATTTCGGTCAGCCCGGGTCAGCCCCAGCATTTT.

The chain links TRBV5-6 to TRBJ2-2, with D tentatively TRBD2 (5 bases). This CDR3 spans 13 amino acids. Trimming cost V 4 bases and J 7 bases, with 11 bases left between them. Germline V CDR1 and CDR2: SGHDT, YYEEEE. This CDR3 reads CASSPTRIGELFF. In nucleotides, the CDR3 is TGTGCCAGCAGCCCAACTAGGATCGGGGAGCTGTTTTTT.

The chain joins TRBV28 to TRBJ1-5; D is perhaps TRBD1 (6 bases). With 1 base removed from V and 7 bases from J, the gap between germline ends came to 17 bases. CDR1 MDHEN and CDR2 SYDVKM come from the germline V gene. The CDR3 spans 16 residues. CDR3 loop: CASSLFGTSSGQPQHF. CDR3 sequence (DNA): TGTGCCAGCAGTTTATTTGGGACATCTTCCGGACAGCCCCAGCATTTT. Looking up the rest from reference TRBV28 and TRBJ1-5 gives the full variable domain: DVKVTQSSRYLVKRTGEKVFLECVQDMDHENMFWYRQDPGLGLRLIYFSYDVKMKEKGDIPEGYSVSREKKERFSLILESASTNQTSMYLCASSLFGTSSGQPQHFGDGTRLSIL.

The chain links TRBV27 to TRBJ2-3, with 11 positions matching TRBD2. V lost 4 bases and J lost 7; bases outside the gene matches: 7. Per germline, CDR1 MNHEY and CDR2 SMNVEV (reference sequence). The length of the CDR3 is 15 residues. CDR3 bases: TGTGCCAGCAGTTCCCCTAGCGGGAGGATGAATACGCAGTATTTT. Translation: CASSSPSGRMNTQYF.

V gene TRBV2 combines with J gene TRBJ1-6; D remains ambiguous. V dropped 2 bases and J dropped 10 bases, with 9 bases sitting between them. The CDR3 is 13 residues long. CDR1 SNHLY and CDR2 FYNNEI come from the germline V gene. For the CDR3, the DNA is TGTGCCAGCAGTGAAAGGTTTTACTCACCCCTCCACTTT. It yields the protein CASSERFYSPLHF.

V usage is TRBV5-5 and J usage is TRBJ1-2, with 11 bases that match TRBD1. Germline V gene sequence: CDR1 SGHKS, CDR2 YYEKEE (reference sequence). With V trimmed by 4 bases and J by 8 bases, 10 bases remained unmatched. CDR3 length: 15 residues. CDR3 amino acids: CASSKGQGDSRGYTF. CDR3 sequence (DNA): TGTGCCAGCAGCAAGGGACAGGGGGATAGTCGAGGCTACACCTTC.

The rearrangement uses TRBV29-1 and TRBJ2-7; perhaps TRBD1 as D (6 bases). The CDR3 runs to 11 residues. Trimming pared 6 bases from V and 2 bases from J, leaving 8 bases between. Germline loops: CDR1 SQVTM, CDR2 ANQGSEA. The CDR3 DNA is TGCAGCGTAAGGACAGCCTACGAGCAGTACGTC. This encodes CSVRTAYEQYV.

In its sample, this clone was seen a few times. The chain uses TRBV7-9 and TRBJ1-1; TRBD1 might be the D (6 bases). This CDR3 has 14 amino acids. Trimming left V 4 bases short and J 4 bases short, with 13 bases between. The germline gives CDR1 SEHNR, CDR2 FQNEAQ (reference sequence). This CDR3 is CASSSTGSRTEAFF. The DNA of the CDR3 is TGTGCCAGCAGCTCCACAGGGTCCCGCACTGAAGCTTTCTTT.

The gene calls are TRBV10-3 and TRBJ1-5, with 7 bases identical to TRBD1. The CDR3 spans 16 residues. With V trimmed by 3 bases and J by 3 bases, 8 bases remained unmatched. The germline gives CDR1 ENHRY, CDR2 SYGVKD. CDR3 loop: CAISERGTEHNQPQHF. DNA for the CDR3: TGTGCCATCAGTGAACGGGGGACAGAACACAATCAGCCCCAGCATTTT.

This clone was seen a single time. The chain joins TRBV6-6 to TRBJ2-1, with D unclear. The CDR3 consists of 10 residues. V was cut by 6 bases and J by 5 bases, with 2 bases left in between. Germline assignment: CDR1 MNHNY and CDR2 SVGAGI (reference sequence). The CDR3 loop reads CASRDNEQFF. The CDR3 DNA is TGTGCCAGCAGAGACAATGAGCAGTTCTTC.

The chain is built from TRBV7-9 and TRBJ1-1; unclear D gene. The CDR3 runs to 11 residues. V was clipped by 2 bases and J by 7 bases, with 5 bases between them. CDR1 SEHNR and CDR2 FQNEAQ come from the germline V gene (reference sequence). CDR3 region: CASSLRNEAFF. CDR3 nucleotide sequence: TGTGCCAGCAGCTTAAGGAATGAAGCTTTCTTT.

This chain connects TRBV9 to TRBJ1-1, with TRBD1 as a possible D gene (6 bases). V gave up 4 bases and J gave up 8 bases, with 15 bases separating them. The germline V gene encodes CDR1 SGDLS and CDR2 YYNGEE. The CDR3 sequence is 13 residues long. The chain's CDR3 is CASSFGLGGEAFF. The CDR3 DNA reads TGTGCCAGCAGCTTCGGTCTAGGGGGAGAAGCTTTCTTT.

This chain connects TRBV2 to TRBJ2-1; 10 nucleotides agree with TRBD1. The V gene's germline CDR1 is SNHLY and CDR2 FYNNEI. The ends lost 5 bases at V and 3 bases at J; junction bases unmatched: 4. This CDR3 region has 15 residues. The CDR3 bases are TGTGCCAGCAGTACCAGGACAGGGGGCTACAATGAGCAGTTCTTC. It encodes CASSTRTGGYNEQFF.

The rearrangement uses TRBV4-1 and TRBJ1-2, with D tentatively TRBD1 (5 bases). The germline V and J ends were trimmed by 6 bases and 3 bases, with 20 bases remaining between them. Germline V CDR1 and CDR2: MGHRA, YSYEKL. The CDR3 is 16 amino acids. The DNA of the CDR3 is TGCGCCAGCAGTGCAAGAATGGGGGGAAGAGACTATGGCTACACCTTC. Translation: CASSARMGGRDYGYTF.

The rearrangement joins TRBV4-1 to TRBJ2-4; a possible D gene is TRBD2 (5 bases). Germline V gives CDR1 MGHRA, CDR2 YSYEKL. V shed 10 bases and J shed 0 bases, with 13 bases lying between them. This CDR3 is built from 14 residues. The CDR3 reads CATREEEAKNIQYF. The CDR3 DNA is TGCGCCACTAGAGAGGAGGAAGCCAAAAACATTCAGTACTTC.

The chain has TRBV19 and TRBJ1-1, with D unresolved. Germline CDR1 and CDR2: LNHDA and SQIVND (reference sequence). The CDR3 consists of 14 residues. Between the trimmed V and J ends, which lost 5 bases and 4 bases, there was a span of 14 bases. CDR3 nucleotides: TGTGCCAGTAGTTCCGCTATTACGGGCACTGAAGCTTTCTTT. Translation gives CASSSAITGTEAFF.

J is TRBJ2-1 and V is TRBV5-4, with 9 bases identical to TRBD1. After removal of 2 bases from V and 1 base from J, the junction contained 7 bases not matched to a gene. Germline assignment: CDR1 SGHNT and CDR2 YYREEE (reference sequence). The length of the CDR3 is 17 residues. CDR3 residues: CASSFPPQGASYNEQFF. CDR3 in DNA: TGTGCCAGCAGCTTTCCCCCACAGGGGGCGTCCTACAATGAGCAGTTCTTC.

V and J are TRBV4-3 and TRBJ1-4, with 10 bases fitting TRBD1. V gave up 4 bases and J gave up 10 bases; unmatched junction bases: 6. CDR3 length equals 14 residues. CDR1 and CDR2 (germline): LGHNA, YSLEER. The CDR3 DNA follows: TGCGCCAGCAGCCTTGGACAGGGGGGTGGAAAACTGTTTTTT. Translation gives CASSLGQGGGKLFF.

This CDR3 is CASSQDPELAGGRKLYNEQFF. CDR3 nucleotides: TGCGCCAGCAGCCAAGATCCAGAACTAGCGGGGGGCAGGAAACTTTACAATGAGCAGTTCTTC. The rearrangement uses TRBV4-1 and TRBJ2-1, with 12 positions matching TRBD2. The V gene's germline CDR1 is MGHRA and CDR2 YSYEKL. Trimming cost V 0 bases and J 4 bases; bases outside gene matches: 16. CDR3 size: 21 residues.

The chain carries TRBV11-3 and TRBJ2-5; D perhaps matches TRBD1 (6 bases). Trimming pared 5 bases from V and 3 bases from J, leaving 13 bases between. Germline loops: CDR1 SGHNT, CDR2 YENEEA. The CDR3 has 14 amino acids. CDR3 nucleotides: TGTGCCAGCAGCCCCAGGGGAGCGAAAGAGACCCAGTACTTC. It codes for CASSPRGAKETQYF. The full variable domain, with the rest looked up from reference TRBV11-3 and TRBJ2-5, is EAGVVQSPRYKIIEKKQPVAFWCNPISGHNTLYWYLQNLGQGPELLIRYENEEAVDDSQLPKDRFSAERLKGVDSTLKIQPAELGDSAVYLCASSPRGAKETQYFGPGTRLLVL.

The V call is TRBV5-1, the J call TRBJ1-5; D gene ambiguous. Trimming pared 5 bases from V and 3 bases from J, leaving 9 bases between. The CDR3 runs 13 residues. Germline V gene sequence: CDR1 SGHRS, CDR2 YFSETQ. The CDR3 bases are TGCGCCAGCAGTTCCATTCCCAATCAGCCCCAGCATTTT. Residues: CASSSIPNQPQHF.

This chain links TRBV30 with TRBJ1-1; no reliable D call. The V and J ends lost 1 base and 7 bases respectively, with 7 bases between them. Germline CDR1 and CDR2: GTSNPN and SVGIG (reference sequence). The CDR3 is made up of 11 amino acids. CDR3 coding DNA: TGTGCCTGGAGTGGGCTGAATGAAGCTTTCTTT. This gives the protein CAWSGLNEAFF.